This section outlines one TCR beta chain sequence together with its context. Followed over time, Seattle patients had been enrolled while infection was active. This specimen comes from a study of blood T cell repertoires in COVID-19. On the study more broadly: COVID-19 samples, acute and convalescent, were from the United States, Italy and Spain. In each case, the material was cDNA or gDNA derived from T cells, B-cell-depleted T cells, or PBMCs.

The CDR3 contains 13 residues. V gave up 6 bases and J gave up 7 bases, with 15 bases separating them. Germline V gives CDR1 MDHEN, CDR2 SYDVKM. Authors' data handling: Amplifying reference gene primers gave estimates of nucleated cell counts. Clones were sequenced by immunoSEQ multiplex PCR, and TCRdb holds only the in-frame ones, with some missing. V, J and clone size derive from that table, while D and trimming were established from the DNA sequence. The sample shows fewer than 650,000 clones, around nine tenths of them seen only once. The rearrangement joins TRBV28 to TRBJ1-2; D gene ambiguous. This sequence originates from a woman aged 50 to 60 with COVID-19, enrolled during active disease. Sequencing used peripheral blood. The CDR3 protein is CASSPGKTVGYTF. The CDR3 coding sequence is TGTGCCAGCAGCCCAGGAAAAACCGTTGGCTACACCTTC.